Listed here are 13 T cell receptor beta chains from one sample, sequenced in a study of T cells after yellow fever vaccination. MiXCR, run by TCRdb on the 5' RACE reads, gives a single entry per CDR3 protein. The profile covers 310,000 or so distinct CDR3 sequences, with around 6.8% appearing a single time and over 15% taken by the ten largest. The source material was PBMCs, sampled around 45 days after the first yellow fever vaccination. These receptors all stem from a man between 18 and 29 years old who received the YFV17D yellow fever vaccine.

The chain couples TRBV18 to TRBJ1-1; TRBD1 is a possible D gene (6 bases). V was clipped by 4 bases and J by 5 bases, with 17 bases between them. CDR1 and CDR2 (germline): KGHSH, LQKENI. This CDR3 region has 15 residues. CDR3 in amino acids: CASSHSNRVETEAFF. CDR3 nucleotide sequence: TGTGCCAGCTCACACTCAAACAGGGTAGAGACTGAAGCTTTCTTT.

This clonotype was observed at least ten times. The J gene is TRBJ2-1, the V gene TRBV2; TRBD2 matches 9 bases. Germline values: CDR1 SNHLY, CDR2 FYNNEI. The CDR3 sequence is 18 residues long. J gave up 4 bases and V 9 bases, and 19 bases lay outside the gene matches. The CDR3 is CARRWGTSGGPKYNEQFF. The CDR3 DNA reads TGTGCCAGACGGTGGGGCACGAGCGGGGGGCCGAAGTACAATGAGCAGTTCTTC.

The chain uses TRBV12-5 and TRBJ1-1; D might be TRBD1 (5 bases). The CDR3 runs to 17 residues. Trimming shortened V by 3 bases and J by 8 bases, and 25 bases separated the two germline ends. From germline, CDR1 is LGHNT and CDR2 FRNRAP. The CDR3 region has the DNA TGTGCTAGTGGTTTCCAAGCAGGAGACAGAGTTTTACTAGAAGCTTTCTTT. It is translated as CASGFQAGDRVLLEAFF.

This clonotype came up a few times. The chain employs TRBV6-2 or TRBV6-3 and TRBJ2-1, with D perhaps TRBD2 (5 bases). Trimming stripped 3 bases from V and 9 bases from J, with 15 bases between. The germline CDR1 and CDR2 sequences are MNHEY and SVGEGT. The CDR3 is 14 amino acids. This chain's CDR3 is CASSYRPRRSEQFF. The CDR3 DNA is TGTGCCAGCAGTTATCGCCCCCGGAGGAGTGAGCAGTTCTTC.

This clonotype was counted many times. The gene calls are TRBV7-2 and TRBJ2-4; D is ambiguous. The CDR3 totals 17 residues. The germline gives CDR1 SGHTA, CDR2 FQGNSA. Between the trimmed V and J ends, which lost 0 bases and 3 bases, there was a span of 15 bases. The CDR3 DNA reads TGTGCCAGCAGCTTAGCGATGGATCCGTCGGACAAAAACATTCAGTACTTC. The encoded protein is CASSLAMDPSDKNIQYF.

This clonotype was counted only a few times. The chain is built from TRBV2 and TRBJ2-7; D tentatively reads TRBD1 or TRBD2 (5 bases each). The CDR3 consists of 13 residues. CDR1 is SNHLY and CDR2 is FYNNEI in the germline V gene. V lost 4 bases to trimming and J lost 4 bases, with 11 bases between them. The CDR3 sequence: CASSAGTGYEQYF. In nucleotides, the CDR3 is TGTGCCAGCAGTGCGGGGACCGGGTACGAGCAGTACTTC.

This clonotype was detected only a few times. The genes are TRBV5-1 and TRBJ2-7, with TRBD1 matching 9 bases. The V gene end was trimmed by 4 bases and the J gene end by 4 bases; junction bases not matched to a gene: 0. The CDR3 totals 12 residues. Germline V CDR1 and CDR2: SGHRS, YFSETQ. CDR3 bases: TGCGCCAGCAGCGGGACAGGGTACGAGCAGTACTTC. Residues: CASSGTGYEQYF.

V is TRBV9 and J is TRBJ1-2, with TRBD1 matching over 9 bases. The CDR3 length is 14 residues. The J segment lost 10 bases and the V segment lost 4 bases, leaving 11 bases of the junction unmatched. Germline CDR1 reads SGDLS; CDR2 reads YYNGEE. The CDR3 spells CASSSEGTGSHYTF. The CDR3 coding sequence is TGTGCCAGCAGCTCCGAAGGGACAGGGTCCCACTACACCTTC.

The rearrangement uses TRBV5-1 and TRBJ2-7, with D possibly matching TRBD1 (5 bases). CDR1 SGHRS and CDR2 YFSETQ come from the germline V gene. Trimming cost V 5 bases and J 3 bases, with 6 bases left between them. The CDR3 has 11 amino acids. CDR3 region: CASRGVYEQYF. The CDR3 DNA reads as TGCGCCAGCAGAGGGGTCTACGAGCAGTACTTC.

This clonotype was detected only a few times. The chain uses TRBV7-6 and TRBJ1-6; D is unresolved. Trimming removed 1 base at V and 10 bases at J, with 8 bases between. CDR1 SGHVS and CDR2 FNYEAQ come from the germline V gene. The CDR3 has 13 residues. For the CDR3, the DNA is TGTGCCAGCAGCTTAGAATCCGGATCACCCCTCCACTTT. As protein: CASSLESGSPLHF.

The chain uses TRBV30 and TRBJ1-2, with D perhaps TRBD1 (5 bases). This CDR3 has 13 amino acids. Trimming left V 3 bases short and J 6 bases short, with 14 bases between. Germline V gene lookup returns CDR1 GTSNPN and CDR2 SVGIG (reference sequence). The CDR3 protein is CAWRRGLIDGYTF. Here the CDR3 DNA reads TGTGCCTGGAGAAGGGGTCTTATCGATGGCTACACCTTC.

The V gene is TRBV7-3, the J gene TRBJ2-3; D perhaps matches TRBD1 (5 bases). Germline CDR1 SGHTA, CDR2 FQGTGA. CDR3 length: 15 residues. V lost 5 bases, J lost 1 base, and 13 bases lay in between. The CDR3 bases are TGTGCCAGCAGCCCGGGCAGGGCTGGCACAGATACGCAGTATTTT. This translates into CASSPGRAGTDTQYF.

This CDR3 is CSASRGGDSQYF. The DNA for the CDR3 is TGCAGTGCTTCCAGGGGGGGGGACTCCCAGTACTTC. V and J are TRBV20-1 and TRBJ2-4; the D gene could be TRBD1 or TRBD2 (7 bases each). The CDR3 loop spans 12 amino acids. Trimming removed 5 bases at V and 13 bases at J, with 18 bases between. Germline V gene lookup returns CDR1 DFQATT and CDR2 SNEGSKA (reference sequence).